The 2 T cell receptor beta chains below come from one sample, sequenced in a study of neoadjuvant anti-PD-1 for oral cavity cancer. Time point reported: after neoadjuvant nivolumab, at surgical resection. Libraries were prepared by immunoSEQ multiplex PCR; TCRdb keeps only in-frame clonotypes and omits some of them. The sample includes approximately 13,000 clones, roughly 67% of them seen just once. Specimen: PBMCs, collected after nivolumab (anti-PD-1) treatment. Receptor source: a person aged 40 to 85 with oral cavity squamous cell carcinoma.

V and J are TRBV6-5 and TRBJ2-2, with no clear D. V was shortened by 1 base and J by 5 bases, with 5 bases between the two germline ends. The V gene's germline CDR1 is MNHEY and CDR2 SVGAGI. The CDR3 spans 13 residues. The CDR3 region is CASSYLGTGELFF. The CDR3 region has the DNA TGTGCCAGCAGTTACTTAGGGACCGGGGAGCTGTTTTTT.

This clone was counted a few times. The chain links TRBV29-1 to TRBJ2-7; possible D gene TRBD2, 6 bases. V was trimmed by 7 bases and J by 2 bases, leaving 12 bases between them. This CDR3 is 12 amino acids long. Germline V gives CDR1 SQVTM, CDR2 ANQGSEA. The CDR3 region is CSGGTEPYEQYF. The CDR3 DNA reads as TGCAGCGGCGGGACGGAGCCCTACGAGCAGTACTTC.